This TCR beta chain appears in the sequencing data of a study of blood T cell repertoires in COVID-19. In the study overall: The United States, Italy and Spain provided the acute and convalescent COVID-19 samples. Sample material is recorded as cDNA or gDNA derived from T cells, B-cell-depleted T cells, or PBMCs.

Germline V gene data show CDR1 as MGHDK and CDR2 as SYGVNS. V gave up 3 bases and J gave up 7 bases, with 7 bases separating them. The CDR3 contains 13 residues. Methods used by the authors: Estimates of nucleated cell counts were drawn from the amplification of reference gene primers. Assay used: immunoSEQ multiplex PCR; TCRdb lists only in-frame clones, some missing. For V, J and clone size, that table is used; D and trimming come from the DNA. In the table there are some 130,000 clones, around 73% of which are singletons. The clonotype was recovered from a man in his sixties who had recovered from COVID-19. This chain links TRBV25-1 with TRBJ1-6; TRBD1 might be the D (5 bases). Sequencing used peripheral blood. DNA for the CDR3: TGTGCCAGCAGTGACAGGGTAAATTCACCCCTCCACTTT. Protein sequence: CASSDRVNSPLHF.